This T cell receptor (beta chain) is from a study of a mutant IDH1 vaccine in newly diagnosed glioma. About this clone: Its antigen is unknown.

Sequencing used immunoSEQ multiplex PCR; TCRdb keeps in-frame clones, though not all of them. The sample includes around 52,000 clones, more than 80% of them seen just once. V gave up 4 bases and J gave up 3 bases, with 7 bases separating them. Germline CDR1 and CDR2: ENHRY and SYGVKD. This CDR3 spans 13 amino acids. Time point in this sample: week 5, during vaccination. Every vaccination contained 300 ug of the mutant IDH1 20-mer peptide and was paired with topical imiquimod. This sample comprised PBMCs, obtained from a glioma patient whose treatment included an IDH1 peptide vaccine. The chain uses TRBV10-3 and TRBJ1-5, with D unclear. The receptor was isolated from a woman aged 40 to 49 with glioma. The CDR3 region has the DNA TGTGCCATCAGTGGGGCAGACAATCAGCCCCAGCATTTT. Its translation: CAISGADNQPQHF.